Described below is a single T cell receptor beta chain sequence and its context. The data originate from a study of monozygotic twins with inflammatory bowel disease. UMIs were attached via template switching, each with a 6-nucleotide sample barcode. TCRdb re-called the 5' RACE reads and shows each CDR3 protein once, DNA omitted. Its clone listing holds about 380,000 distinct CDR3 sequences. The CDR3 spans 13 residues. From germline, CDR1 is ENHRY and CDR2 SYGVKD. V gene TRBV10-3 combines with J gene TRBJ1-4. This TCR was sampled from a human donor with ulcerative colitis or Crohn's disease, or a healthy co-twin of an affected twin (not recorded which). The material sequenced was blood. CDR3: CAISESGSEKLFF.